Below are 15 T cell receptor beta chains sequenced from a single sample in a study of metastatic and nonmetastatic thyroid tumors. Every patient was untreated before thyroid surgery. TCRdb ran MiXCR on the PCR reads. The repertoire holds about 40,000 clones, with about a sixth as singletons. Material: blood. These receptors all stem from a female donor with papillary thyroid cancer or a benign thyroid nodule (not recorded which). Some clones in this sample may be carry-over from other donors' samples.

This clone was seen at least ten times. The V call is TRBV15, the J call TRBJ1-1; D uncertain. Germline values: CDR1 LNHNV, CDR2 YYDKDF (reference sequence). The ends were cut back, 0 bases at V and 2 bases at J, with 16 bases in the middle. This CDR3 has 17 residues. The CDR3 bases are TGTGCCACCAGCAGAGATTTTAACGGCGCAGCAAACACTGAAGCTTTCTTT. This sequence encodes CATSRDFNGAANTEAFF.

This clone was observed at least ten times. The V and J genes are TRBV5-1 and TRBJ2-5, with D maybe TRBD2 (6 bases). The CDR3 runs to 15 residues. The V end was cut by 6 bases, the J end by 3 bases, with 18 bases between. Germline lookup yields CDR1 SGHRS and CDR2 YFSETQ. CDR3 sequence: CASTSGGVREETQYF. The CDR3 nucleotides read TGCGCCAGCACTTCCGGCGGGGTGAGGGAAGAGACCCAGTACTTC.

This clone showed up many times. The chain joins TRBV4-2 to TRBJ2-5; 8 bases match TRBD1. The CDR3 is 15 amino acids. CDR1 LGHNA and CDR2 YNFKEQ come from the germline V gene. The ends lost 3 bases at V and 4 bases at J; junction bases unmatched: 7. DNA for the CDR3: TGTGCCAGCAGCCAGAGACAGGGGCAGGGAGAGACCCAGTACTTC. This translates into CASSQRQGQGETQYF.

This clone has at least ten counts. The V gene is TRBV7-9, the J gene TRBJ1-1; D perhaps matches TRBD1 (6 bases). CDR3 length equals 14 residues. The germline gives CDR1 SEHNR, CDR2 FQNEAQ (reference sequence). The ends were cut back, 5 bases at V and 4 bases at J, with 14 bases in the middle. CDR3 coding DNA: TGTGCCAGCAGCCTCATTGGCAGGGGCACTGAAGCTTTCTTT. Translating gives CASSLIGRGTEAFF. The variable domain in full, with the rest retrieved from reference TRBV7-9 and TRBJ1-1, is DTGVSQNPRHKITKRGQNVTFRCDPISEHNRLYWYRQTLGQGPEFLTYFQNEAQLEKSRLLSDRFSAERPKGSFSTLEIQRTEQGDSAMYLCASSLIGRGTEAFFGQGTRLTVV.

The J gene is TRBJ2-4, the V gene TRBV4-1, with 12 nucleotides matching TRBD2. V trimming: 0 bases; J trimming: 0 bases; junction bases outside the gene matches: 12. Germline CDR1 and CDR2: MGHRA and YSYEKL. The CDR3 totals 21 residues. CDR3: CASSQDRSTSGGQLAKNIQYF. As DNA, the CDR3 is TGCGCCAGCAGCCAAGATAGGTCGACTAGCGGGGGCCAACTAGCCAAAAACATTCAGTACTTC.

This clone has ten or more counts. J is TRBJ1-4 and V is TRBV19; D is ambiguous. The CDR3 contains 16 residues. Germline values: CDR1 LNHDA, CDR2 SQIVND (reference sequence). V was cut by 3 bases and J by 3 bases, with 14 bases left in between. CDR3 protein: CASSMNIAPANEKLFF. The CDR3 coding sequence is TGTGCCAGTAGTATGAATATTGCTCCGGCTAATGAAAAACTGTTTTTT.

This clone was picked up a small number of times. DNA for the CDR3: TGTGCCAGTAGTATAGGTCTAGCGGGGGCCTACGAGCAGTACTTC. This sequence encodes CASSIGLAGAYEQYF. This sequence joins TRBV19 and TRBJ2-7; 10 nucleotides line up with TRBD2. V lost 1 base and J lost 2; bases outside the gene matches: 2. CDR1 is LNHDA, CDR2 SQIVND, per germline (reference sequence). The CDR3 spans 15 residues.

A few counts support this clone. The V gene is TRBV27, the J gene TRBJ2-7, with 10 bases lining up with TRBD2. The CDR3 contains 14 residues. J gave up 2 bases and V 5 bases, and 3 bases lay outside the gene matches. Germline lookup yields CDR1 MNHEY and CDR2 SMNVEV (reference sequence). The CDR3 coding sequence is TGTGCCAGCAGTGTAAGCGGGAGGGCCTACGAGCAGTACTTC. Its protein product is CASSVSGRAYEQYF.

A word on this clone: At one end the junction does not follow the germline gene, possibly because of a read error. The J gene is TRBJ2-4, the V gene TRBV3-1; D is undetermined. The germline gives CDR1 LGHDT, CDR2 YNNKEL (reference sequence). The CDR3 contains 14 residues. For the CDR3, the DNA is TGTGCCAGCAGCCTTTCCGAAGCCAAAAACATTCGGTACTTC. Translation gives CASSLSEAKNIRYF.

This clone was observed at least ten times. The chain combines TRBV3-1 with TRBJ2-3; a possible D gene is TRBD2 (6 bases). V lost 7 bases and J 0 bases, leaving 11 bases between the germline ends. The CDR3 covers 14 residues. Germline-derived CDR1 and CDR2 are LGHDT and YNNKEL (reference sequence). Written as DNA, the CDR3 is TGTGCCAGCAAAAGTAGCGGAAGCACAGATACGCAGTATTTT. Translating it yields CASKSSGSTDTQYF.

This clone came up many times. V and J are TRBV5-1 and TRBJ2-3; D gene uncertain. The germline V gene has CDR1 SGHRS and CDR2 YFSETQ. The CDR3 consists of 14 residues. Trimming stripped 0 bases from V and 4 bases from J, with 9 bases between. CDR3 amino acids: CASSLDANSDTQYF. The CDR3 coding sequence is TGCGCCAGCAGCTTGGACGCTAACTCAGATACGCAGTATTTT.

The chain combines TRBV18 with TRBJ2-7; maybe TRBD1 (5 bases). Trimming took 3 bases from V and 5 from J, leaving 17 bases between them. This CDR3 region has 15 residues. Germline CDR1 KGHSH, CDR2 LQKENI. The CDR3 spells CASSPENWAGNEQYF. The DNA of the CDR3 is TGTGCCAGCTCACCCGAAAATTGGGCAGGGAACGAGCAGTACTTC.

This clone was counted ten times or more. This chain links TRBV5-4 with TRBJ1-4, with a tentative D call TRBD1 (6 bases). Germline V gene lookup returns CDR1 SGHNT and CDR2 YYREEE (reference sequence). The CDR3 contains 13 residues. Trimming pared 5 bases from V and 7 bases from J, leaving 12 bases between. The CDR3 nucleotides read TGTGCCAGCAGACGAGGGGGTTCTGAAAAACTGTTTTTT. Protein: CASRRGGSEKLFF.

This clone appeared many times. V usage is TRBV25-1 and J usage is TRBJ1-4, with D uncertain. Looked up from germline, CDR1 is MGHDK and CDR2 is SYGVNS. Trimming pared 1 base from V and 7 bases from J, leaving 1 base between. The CDR3 is made up of 11 amino acids. CDR3 residues: CASSEFEKLFF. CDR3 coding DNA: TGTGCCAGCAGTGAATTTGAAAAACTGTTTTTT.

The sample holds many counts of this clone. V gene TRBV19 combines with J gene TRBJ2-5, with TRBD1 matching 8 bases. The CDR3 consists of 13 residues. Germline trimming cut 6 bases from V and 5 bases from J; bases unmatched to any gene: 5. Germline lookup yields CDR1 LNHDA and CDR2 SQIVND (reference sequence). DNA for the CDR3: TGTGCCAGTAGCCAACAGGGGGACGAGACCCAGTACTTC. Protein sequence: CASSQQGDETQYF.